This entry lists 30 T cell receptor beta chains sequenced from one sample in a study of response to subunit inactivated influenza vaccine. Via MiXCR, TCRdb re-called the RT-PCR reads, giving one row per CDR3 protein. The sample shows approximately 530,000 distinct CDR3 sequences, roughly 13% of them seen only once. The sample in question was PBMCs from blood, obtained more than 35 days after vaccination. The receptor source for this set is a man aged 45-60 years who received an inactivated influenza vaccine.

There are many counts of this clonotype. The chain carries TRBV20-1 and TRBJ2-4; 7 bases align to TRBD2. Per the germline V gene, CDR1 is DFQATT and CDR2 is SNEGSKA (reference sequence). V dropped 4 bases and J dropped 8; count of bases not matched to a gene: 5. This CDR3 has 12 amino acids. Written as DNA, the CDR3 is TGCAGTGCTAAAGGGAGGGGAGACATTCAGTACTTC. This gives the protein CSAKGRGDIQYF.

The chain couples TRBV6-1 to TRBJ2-5, with TRBD1 matching 9 bases. The CDR3 extends over 14 amino acids. J lost 5 bases, V lost 7 bases, and 8 bases had no gene match. Germline CDR1 MNHNS, CDR2 SASEGT. The chain's CDR3 is CASTHRGLGETQYF. The DNA of the CDR3 is TGTGCCAGCACCCACAGGGGGCTCGGGGAGACCCAGTACTTC.

This clonotype was counted between two and nine times. V usage is TRBV11-2 and J usage is TRBJ2-5; D not resolved. CDR1 and CDR2 from the germline V gene are SGHAT and FQNNGV. This CDR3 region has 18 residues. Trimming removed 1 base at V and 1 base at J, with 19 bases between. CDR3: CASSLGSGDLLGQETQYF. The CDR3 nucleotides are TGTGCCAGCAGCTTAGGGTCGGGTGATCTTTTGGGCCAAGAGACCCAGTACTTC. Full variable domain (missing parts from reference TRBV11-2 and TRBJ2-5): EAGVAQSPRYKIIEKRQSVAFWCNPISGHATLYWYQQILGQGPKLLIQFQNNGVVDDSQLPKDRFSAERLKGVDSTLKIQPAKLEDSAVYLCASSLGSGDLLGQETQYFGPGTRLLVL.

The chain links TRBV30 to TRBJ2-3; 13 bases align to TRBD2. Per the germline V gene, CDR1 is GTSNPN and CDR2 is SVGIG (reference sequence). The J segment lost 2 bases and the V segment lost 5 bases, leaving 7 bases of the junction unmatched. There are 16 residues in the CDR3. CDR3 nucleotide sequence: TGTGCCTGGGATGCCGGGACTAGCGGGGTCACAGATACGCAGTATTTT. Its translation is CAWDAGTSGVTDTQYF.

Here the CDR3 reads CASSTTGTGIYEQYF. The CDR3 nucleotides are TGTGCCAGCAGCACAACCGGGACAGGGATCTACGAGCAGTACTTC. The chain links TRBV6-1 to TRBJ2-7, with 9 bases fitting TRBD1. The CDR3 is 15 residues long. Per the germline V gene, CDR1 is MNHNS and CDR2 is SASEGT. V shed 6 bases, J shed 3 bases, and the junction held 9 bases outside the gene matches.

This clonotype was seen at least ten times. The genes are TRBV7-2 and TRBJ2-5, with 11 bases identical to TRBD2. The CDR3 is 17 amino acids. The germline V gene encodes CDR1 SGHTA and CDR2 FQGNSA. Germline trimming cut 5 bases from V and 4 bases from J; bases unmatched to any gene: 12. The CDR3 loop reads CASSRTSGGTGLETQYF. CDR3 nucleotide sequence: TGTGCCAGCAGCCGAACTAGCGGGGGAACCGGGTTAGAGACCCAGTACTTC. Full variable domain (rest looked up from reference TRBV7-2 and TRBJ2-5): GAGVSQSPSNKVTEKGKDVELRCDPISGHTALYWYRQSLGQGLEFLIYFQGNSAPDKSGLPSDRFSAERTGGSVSTLTIQRTQQEDSAVYLCASSRTSGGTGLETQYFGPGTRLLVL.

The chain uses TRBV18 and TRBJ2-1; 7 bases are a match to TRBD2. The CDR3 totals 18 residues. V lost 6 bases and J lost 5; bases outside the gene matches: 19. CDR1 is KGHSH and CDR2 is LQKENI in the germline V gene. The CDR3 spells CASSFRASGWELHNEQFF. The CDR3 bases are TGTGCCAGCTCCTTCCGAGCTAGCGGATGGGAGTTACACAATGAGCAGTTCTTC.

There are a few counts of this clonotype. The rearrangement links TRBV6-5 to TRBJ1-6, with TRBD1 identical over 9 bases. The length of the CDR3 is 16 residues. Trimming at V came to 0 bases and at J to 7 bases, leaving 4 bases not matched to a gene. CDR1 and CDR2 from the germline V gene are MNHEY and SVGAGI. The CDR3 loop reads CASSYSGTGRNSPLHF. In nucleotides, the CDR3 is TGTGCCAGCAGTTACTCGGGGACAGGGCGGAATTCACCCCTCCACTTT.

This clonotype appeared a few times. The rearrangement uses TRBV11-2 and TRBJ2-1; D may be TRBD2 (5 bases). CDR1 is SGHAT and CDR2 is FQNNGV in the germline V gene. Trimming left V 7 bases short and J 6 bases short, with 7 bases between. The CDR3 length is 11 residues. The CDR3 sequence is CASKRGNEQFF. The CDR3 DNA reads as TGTGCCAGCAAACGGGGCAATGAGCAGTTCTTC.

There are a few counts of this clonotype. The gene calls are TRBV4-3 and TRBJ2-7; maybe TRBD2 (5 bases). The V gene's germline CDR1 is LGHNA and CDR2 YSLEER. V was clipped by 4 bases and J by 5 bases, with 15 bases between them. This CDR3 comprises 14 residues. DNA of the CDR3: TGCGCCAGCAGCCGTAGCGTCCTAACCCACGAGCAGTACTTC. Translation: CASSRSVLTHEQYF.

The J gene is TRBJ1-5, the V gene TRBV20-1; a weak D match, TRBD1 (6 bases). There are 14 residues in the CDR3. Germline loops: CDR1 DFQATT, CDR2 SNEGSKA (reference sequence). With 3 bases removed from V and 6 bases from J, the gap between germline ends came to 15 bases. DNA for the CDR3: TGCAGTGCTAGCGACAGACAGGCGGGTCAGCCCCAGCATTTT. It specifies CSASDRQAGQPQHF.

This chain uses TRBV4-2 with TRBJ2-6, with 10 positions matching TRBD1. CDR3 size: 21 residues. The germline V gene has CDR1 LGHNA and CDR2 YNFKEQ. The V segment lost 1 base and the J segment 0 bases; nucleotides outside the gene matches: 12. CDR3 in DNA: TGTGCCAGCAGCCAAGTCTGGGACAGGGGTCGAAGGGCCTCTGGGGCCAACGTCCTGACTTTC. This codes for CASSQVWDRGRRASGANVLTF.

The V call is TRBV18, the J call TRBJ2-3; no reliable D call. This CDR3 is 13 amino acids long. With 0 bases removed from V and 4 bases from J, the gap between germline ends came to 5 bases. Germline assignment: CDR1 KGHSH and CDR2 LQKENI. The CDR3 spells CASSPPAADTQYF. The CDR3 bases are TGTGCCAGCTCACCACCGGCGGCAGATACGCAGTATTTT. The full variable domain, completed using reference TRBV18 and TRBJ2-3, is NAGVMQNPRHLVRRRGQEARLRCSPMKGHSHVYWYRQLPEEGLKFMVYLQKENIIDESGMPKERFSAEFPKEGPSILRIQQVVRGDSAAYFCASSPPAADTQYFGPGTRLTVL.

This clonotype was counted only a few times. The chain couples TRBV25-1 to TRBJ1-4, with 10 bases fitting TRBD1. Germline CDR1 and CDR2: MGHDK and SYGVNS. The CDR3 consists of 16 residues. J was trimmed by 6 bases and V by 6 bases; bases with no gene match: 10. CDR3 in DNA: TGTGCCAGCAGCGGCCACTCCGGGACAGGGGATGAAAAACTGTTTTTT. It is translated as CASSGHSGTGDEKLFF.

This clonotype has a count of ten or more. The chain carries TRBV29-1 and TRBJ2-3; 9 bases are shared with TRBD2. This CDR3 is built from 14 residues. Germline values: CDR1 SQVTM, CDR2 ANQGSEA. The junction had 9 bases not matched to a gene; V was cut back by 6 bases and J by 5 bases. CDR3 nucleotide sequence: TGCAGCGTGACGCGAGCGGGAGGTGTAGATACGCAGTATTTT. Translating it yields CSVTRAGGVDTQYF.

This clonotype was picked up a small number of times. V and J are TRBV4-2 and TRBJ2-1; 10 bases map to TRBD2. Germline CDR1 reads LGHNA; CDR2 reads YNFKEQ. This CDR3 contains 18 residues. V lost 4 bases, J lost 4 bases, and 13 bases stayed unmatched. The CDR3 loop is CASSPPLGAGGSYNEQFF. The CDR3 DNA reads as TGTGCCAGCAGCCCCCCCCTTGGAGCGGGAGGGTCTTACAATGAGCAGTTCTTC.

This clonotype appeared a few times. The rearrangement links TRBV18 to TRBJ2-1; 11 nucleotides match TRBD2. V lost 2 bases, J lost 5 bases, and 11 bases stayed unmatched. Germline V gene lookup returns CDR1 KGHSH and CDR2 LQKENI. This CDR3 has 18 amino acids. In DNA form, the CDR3 reads TGTGCCAGCTCACCAAGTGGCCTAGCGGGGGGCTTGAACAATGAGCAGTTCTTC. As protein: CASSPSGLAGGLNNEQFF.

This chain uses TRBV11-1 with TRBJ2-7; 7 bases are shared with TRBD2. The V gene's germline CDR1 is SGHAT and CDR2 FQDESV (reference sequence). The CDR3 has 16 amino acids. V lost 2 bases to trimming and J lost 3 bases; unmatched junction nucleotides: 10. For the CDR3, the DNA is TGTGCCAGCAGCTTATTCGCTGGACTAGGGTTCTACGAGCAGTACTTC. Translation gives CASSLFAGLGFYEQYF.

This clonotype has more than one count but fewer than ten. The gene calls are TRBV12-3 or TRBV12-4 and TRBJ2-1; no clear D. V was pared by 4 bases and J by 0 bases, with 10 bases between. The length of the CDR3 is 15 residues. In nucleotides, the CDR3 is TGTGCCAGCAGTTCCCGACCGAGCTCCTACAATGAGCAGTTCTTC. Translating gives CASSSRPSSYNEQFF.

This clonotype was detected a few times. Here the CDR3 DNA reads TGTGCCAGCAGGCCAACCGGGAACCCTTACGAGCAGTACTTC. Translating gives CASRPTGNPYEQYF. The V call is TRBV28, the J call TRBJ2-7, with D perhaps TRBD2 (5 bases). The CDR3 length is 14 residues. Germline V CDR1 and CDR2: MDHEN, SYDVKM. The ends were cut back, 6 bases at V and 4 bases at J, with 16 bases in the middle.

This chain joins TRBV6-2 or TRBV6-3 and TRBJ2-2; D not resolved. Germline CDR1 is MNHEY and CDR2 is SVGEGT. Trimming pared 7 bases from V and 0 bases from J, leaving 12 bases between. CDR3 size: 15 residues. CDR3 amino acids: CASTRRLSNTGELFF. CDR3 coding DNA: TGTGCCAGCACCAGGCGACTTTCGAACACCGGGGAGCTGTTTTTT.

This clonotype was seen at least ten times. CDR3 amino acids: CASSLVSPKQFF. CDR3 nucleotide sequence: TGTGCCAGCAGTTTAGTGAGTCCGAAGCAGTTCTTC. This chain links TRBV12-3 or TRBV12-4 with TRBJ2-1; D gene unclear. This CDR3 spans 12 amino acids. Between the trimmed V and J ends, which lost 1 base and 11 bases, there was a span of 9 bases.

This clonotype was detected many times. The chain links TRBV5-5 to TRBJ2-1, with D unclear. In germline, CDR1 is SGHKS, CDR2 YYEKEE (reference sequence). Deletions cut 1 base from V and 5 bases from J, with 10 bases between. The CDR3 covers 14 residues. The CDR3 nucleotides read TGTGCCAGCAGCTTGTTTGGCCAGGACAATGAGCAGTTCTTC. Translated: CASSLFGQDNEQFF.

This clonotype was seen only a few times. This chain links TRBV12-3 or TRBV12-4 with TRBJ1-4; D unresolved. This CDR3 spans 13 amino acids. V was clipped by 3 bases and J by 6 bases, with 8 bases between them. The CDR3 sequence is CASSFSRYEKLFF. CDR3 sequence (DNA): TGTGCCAGCAGTTTCAGTAGATATGAAAAACTGTTTTTT.

This clonotype was seen repeatedly, ten times or more. This rearrangement joins TRBV6-6 to TRBJ2-7; no clear D gene. The CDR3 is 12 amino acids. The germline V and J ends were trimmed by 6 bases and 6 bases, with 12 bases remaining between them. Per germline, CDR1 MNHNY and CDR2 SVGAGI (reference sequence). CDR3 DNA: TGTGCCAGCAGCCTGAATCGAGGCGAGCAGTACTTC. It is translated as CASSLNRGEQYF.

This sequence joins TRBV7-8 and TRBJ2-1, with 16 bases lining up with TRBD2. V shed 5 bases and J 7 bases; nucleotides not matched to a gene: 5. This CDR3 region has 16 residues. CDR1 and CDR2 from the germline V gene are SGHVS and FQNEAQ. CDR3 sequence (DNA): TGTGCCAGCAGCCCGGGGACTAGCGGGGGGGCAAATGAGCAGTTCTTC. Its translation is CASSPGTSGGANEQFF.

This clonotype was seen only once. This chain uses TRBV19 with TRBJ2-2; 11 bases fit TRBD1. This CDR3 comprises 18 residues. Per the germline V gene, CDR1 is LNHDA and CDR2 is SQIVND (reference sequence). V shed 7 bases and J 4 bases; nucleotides not matched to a gene: 14. CDR3 residues: CASTIRNFGTGGTGELFF. The CDR3 DNA sequence: TGTGCCAGTACCATCAGAAACTTTGGGACAGGGGGCACCGGGGAGCTGTTTTTT.

This chain connects TRBV29-1 to TRBJ2-7, with 10 bases aligning to TRBD1. This CDR3 has 13 residues. Germline-derived CDR1 and CDR2 are SQVTM and ANQGSEA. Losses at the gene ends were 5 bases for V and 2 bases for J; bases not matched to a gene: 3. The CDR3: CSVMTGGPYEQYF. Written as DNA, the CDR3 is TGCAGCGTTATGACAGGGGGCCCCTACGAGCAGTACTTC.

This clonotype occurred many times. The chain recombines TRBV5-1 with TRBJ2-1; the D gene is possibly TRBD1 (6 bases). The CDR3 sequence is 13 residues long. CDR1 is SGHRS, CDR2 YFSETQ, per germline. V lost 2 bases and J 4 bases, leaving 7 bases between the germline ends. CDR3 loop: CASSFTGYNEQFF. DNA for the CDR3: TGCGCCAGCAGCTTCACAGGGTACAATGAGCAGTTCTTC.

This chain connects TRBV6-5 to TRBJ1-1; weak D call: TRBD1 (5 bases). The CDR3 loop spans 14 amino acids. Germline V CDR1 and CDR2: MNHEY, SVGAGI. Between the trimmed V and J ends, which lost 3 bases and 10 bases, there was a span of 18 bases. The CDR3 nucleotides are TGTGCCAGCAGTTATAGATTAAGGGACGGGGGAGCTTTCTTT. Protein: CASSYRLRDGGAFF.